This passage covers 3 T cell receptor beta chains from one sample sequenced in a study of human T cells and chemical hapten exposure. Time point given: pre-sensitization, week 0. Treatment reported: therapeutic diphenylcyclopropenone sensitization with weekly scalp DPC. TCRdb re-called the RACE reads through MiXCR, storing one row per CDR3 protein. This table holds over 300,000 distinct CDR3 sequences, about 5.1% found once. The sequenced sample was whole blood, obtained in connection with sensitization to the hapten diphenylcyclopropenone (DPC). The receptors here all came from a woman between 50 and 59 years old with alopecia areata. Some clones in this sample may be carry-over from other donors' samples.

This clonotype has just a few counts. CDR3 sequence: CASSEYARGGTEAFF. CDR3 nucleotide sequence: TGTGCCAGCAGTGAATATGCCAGGGGAGGCACTGAAGCTTTCTTT. The V and J genes are TRBV25-1 and TRBJ1-1; a weak D match, TRBD1 (6 bases). This CDR3 has 15 amino acids. Germline V gene lookup returns CDR1 MGHDK and CDR2 SYGVNS. The ends were cut back, 0 bases at V and 4 bases at J, with 12 bases in the middle. The variable domain in full, completed from reference TRBV25-1 and TRBJ1-1, reads EADIYQTPRYLVIGTGKKITLECSQTMGHDKMYWYQQDPGMELHLIHYSYGVNSTEKGDLSSESTVSRIRTEHFPLTLESARPSHTSQYLCASSEYARGGTEAFFGQGTRLTVV.

This clonotype was found many times. V gene TRBV29-1 combines with J gene TRBJ1-1; tentatively, D is TRBD1 (6 bases). Germline CDR1 and CDR2: SQVTM and ANQGSEA. Between the trimmed V and J ends, which lost 7 bases and 4 bases, there was a span of 13 bases. This CDR3 spans 12 amino acids. CDR3 bases: TGCAGCGCTCAGGGGCTTAGCACTGAAGCTTTCTTT. This gives the protein CSAQGLSTEAFF. Supplemented by reference TRBV29-1 and TRBJ1-1, the full variable domain reads SAVISQKPSRDICQRGTSLTIQCQVDSQVTMMFWYRQQPGQSLTLIATANQGSEATYESGFVIDKFPISRPNLTFSTLTVSNMSPEDSSIYLCSAQGLSTEAFFGQGTRLTVV.

V is TRBV2 and J is TRBJ2-3; either TRBD1 or TRBD2 may fit D (5 bases each). The CDR3 length is 12 residues. Germline V CDR1 and CDR2: SNHLY, FYNNEI. The V and J ends lost 5 bases and 8 bases respectively, with 11 bases between them. In DNA form, the CDR3 reads TGTGCCAGCAGTTGGGACGACCCTACGCAGTATTTT. Translation gives CASSWDDPTQYF.